The clone carrying this TCR beta chain has just one count. These data belong to a study of blood T cell repertoires in COVID-19. Study-wide context: Samples of COVID-19 (acute and convalescent) were obtained from the United States, Italy and Spain.

Participant age was roughly 18 to 90 years, and participants resided in fewer than 25 US areas. Participants were placed into cohorts based on the clinical history they reported. In the original processing: Estimation of nucleated cell counts was performed using reference gene primer amplification. Sequencing was performed with immunoSEQ multiplex PCR; in TCRdb, only in-frame clones are kept and a portion is missing. The DNA was the basis for D and trimming; V, J and clone size are from that table. The sample yields under 200,000 clones, 70% to 90% seen once. The ends lost 5 bases at V and 5 bases at J; junction bases unmatched: 4. This CDR3 comprises 14 residues. Looked up from germline, CDR1 is SGHTA and CDR2 is FQGTGA.

The receptor's source is a young woman who had recovered from COVID-19. The chain joins TRBV7-3 to TRBJ2-2; 8 bases align to TRBD2. The sample consisted of PBMCs or T cells enriched from blood (not recorded which). This CDR3 is CASSKSSGTGELFF. In nucleotides, the CDR3 is TGTGCCAGCAGCAAGTCTAGCGGGACCGGGGAGCTGTTTTTT.